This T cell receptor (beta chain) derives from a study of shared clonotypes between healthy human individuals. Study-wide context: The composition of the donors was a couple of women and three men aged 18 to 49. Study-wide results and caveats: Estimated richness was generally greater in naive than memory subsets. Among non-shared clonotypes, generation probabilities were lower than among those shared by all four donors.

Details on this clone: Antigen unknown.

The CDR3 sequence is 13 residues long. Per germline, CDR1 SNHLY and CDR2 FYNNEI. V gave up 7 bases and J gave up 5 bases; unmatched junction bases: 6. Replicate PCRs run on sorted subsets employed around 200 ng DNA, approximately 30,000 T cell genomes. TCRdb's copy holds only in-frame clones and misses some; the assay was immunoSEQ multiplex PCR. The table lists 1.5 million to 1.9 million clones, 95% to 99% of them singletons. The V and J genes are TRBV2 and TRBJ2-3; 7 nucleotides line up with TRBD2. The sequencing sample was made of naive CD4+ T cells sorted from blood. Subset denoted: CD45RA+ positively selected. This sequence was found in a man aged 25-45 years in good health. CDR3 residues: CASTLLAEDTQYF. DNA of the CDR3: TGTGCCAGCACCCTCCTAGCGGAAGATACGCAGTATTTT.